These 26 T cell receptor beta chains share one sample of origin, sequenced in a study of T-cell reconstitution after alpha-beta-depleted transplantation in children. The TCRbeta library incorporated unique molecular identifiers. TCRdb passed the PCR reads through MiXCR, listing each CDR3 protein once. The sample includes fewer than 700,000 distinct CDR3 sequences, 10% to 15% of them seen just once. Sequenced material: PBMCs, mostly from graft donor cells, taken 360 days after TCRalphabeta/CD19-depleted stem cell transplant. The receptors were sampled from a male patient aged 5 to 17 who had a stem cell transplant for acute myeloid leukemia, so the T cells may come from the graft donor.

This clonotype was seen repeatedly, ten times or more. The V call is TRBV11-1, the J call TRBJ2-7; D is perhaps TRBD2 (5 bases). The germline gives CDR1 SGHAT, CDR2 FQDESV (reference sequence). The CDR3 consists of 15 residues. Trimming took off 1 base at V and 5 bases at J, with 15 bases between the two ends. Written as DNA, the CDR3 is TGTGCCAGCAGCTTAGGGTGGACTTTAACCGACGAGCAGTACTTC. This translates into CASSLGWTLTDEQYF.

The J gene is TRBJ2-2, the V gene TRBV9; 8 bases line up with TRBD2. The CDR3 contains 14 residues. Trimming took 0 bases from V and 6 from J; bases not matched to a gene: 1. Germline CDR1 SGDLS, CDR2 YYNGEE. This CDR3 is CASSVAGGAGELFF. The CDR3 DNA reads as TGTGCCAGCAGCGTAGCGGGGGGGGCCGGGGAGCTGTTTTTT.

The chain carries TRBV28 and TRBJ2-7; TRBD2 matches 9 bases. V lost 5 bases, J lost 1 base, and 6 bases stayed unmatched. This CDR3 has 15 residues. Germline-derived CDR1 and CDR2 are MDHEN and SYDVKM. The CDR3 region has the DNA TGTGCCAGCAGTCTACTAGCGGGCCCTTCCTACGAGCAGTACTTC. Translating it yields CASSLLAGPSYEQYF.

This clonotype was seen only a few times. The chain is built from TRBV29-1 and TRBJ2-5, with TRBD1 as a possible D gene (6 bases). The CDR3 is 14 residues long. Trimming left V 4 bases short and J 4 bases short, with 16 bases between. Per the germline V gene, CDR1 is SQVTM and CDR2 is ANQGSEA. CDR3 DNA sequence: TGCAGCGTTGTTGGGACATCCCGGGGAGAGACCCAGTACTTC. Translation: CSVVGTSRGETQYF.

The genes are TRBV4-2 and TRBJ2-2, with 9 bases fitting TRBD2. The CDR3 contains 16 residues. Germline V gives CDR1 LGHNA, CDR2 YNFKEQ. J lost 4 bases, V lost 1 base, and 4 bases had no gene match. CDR3: CASSQVLAGTTGELFF. DNA for the CDR3: TGTGCCAGCAGCCAAGTACTAGCGGGTACCACCGGGGAGCTGTTTTTT.

This clonotype came up a few times. The genes are TRBV7-2 and TRBJ2-7; D uncertain. V lost 2 bases and J 3 bases, leaving 17 bases between the germline ends. This CDR3 comprises 16 residues. From germline, CDR1 is SGHTA and CDR2 FQGNSA. In nucleotides, the CDR3 is TGTGCCAGCAGCTTAACCAACGGTTCCCCCCTCTACGAGCAGTACTTC. Its translation is CASSLTNGSPLYEQYF.

The table lists this clonotype with a few counts. The CDR3 DNA is TGTGCCAGCAGTTTGGGGGGTCTGGAGGAGCAGTACTTC. Protein product: CASSLGGLEEQYF. The chain couples TRBV28 to TRBJ2-7; the D gene is possibly TRBD2 (6 bases). The CDR3 has 13 amino acids. Germline-derived CDR1 and CDR2 are MDHEN and SYDVKM. Trimming took 3 bases from V and 7 from J, leaving 13 bases between them.

This clonotype appeared many times. The J gene is TRBJ2-1, the V gene TRBV28; D not certain. CDR1 is MDHEN, CDR2 SYDVKM, per germline. This CDR3 is 13 amino acids long. V gave up 5 bases and J gave up 6 bases, with 11 bases separating them. CDR3 in DNA: TGTGCCAGCAGTATAGGAGACCCCAATGAGCAGTTCTTC. Amino acid sequence: CASSIGDPNEQFF.

The sample holds a few counts of this clonotype. This sequence joins TRBV20-1 and TRBJ2-7; 10 positions match TRBD1. The CDR3 has 15 residues. The trim removed 4 bases at V and 5 bases at J, leaving 11 bases unmatched. Germline CDR1 DFQATT, CDR2 SNEGSKA (reference sequence). The CDR3 protein is CSAISDRGGTDEQYF. CDR3 coding DNA: TGCAGTGCTATCTCGGACAGGGGGGGTACAGACGAGCAGTACTTC.

This rearrangement joins TRBV28 to TRBJ2-4; 7 bases map to TRBD1. CDR1 and CDR2 from the germline V gene are MDHEN and SYDVKM. Trimming took 5 bases from V and 0 from J; bases not matched to a gene: 4. CDR3 size: 15 residues. CDR3 bases: TGTGCCAGCAGTAGGGACAGCTTAGCCAAAAACATTCAGTACTTC. This sequence encodes CASSRDSLAKNIQYF. Full variable domain (missing parts from reference TRBV28 and TRBJ2-4): DVKVTQSSRYLVKRTGEKVFLECVQDMDHENMFWYRQDPGLGLRLIYFSYDVKMKEKGDIPEGYSVSREKKERFSLILESASTNQTSMYLCASSRDSLAKNIQYFGAGTRLSVL.

The chain carries TRBV4-3 and TRBJ2-3; 11 bases map to TRBD2. The CDR3 is made up of 16 amino acids. V lost 1 base and J lost 4; bases outside the gene matches: 4. The germline V gene encodes CDR1 LGHNA and CDR2 YSLEER. CDR3 nucleotide sequence: TGCGCCAGCAGCCAAGGAACTAGCGGGAGCTCAGATACGCAGTATTTT. Translation gives CASSQGTSGSSDTQYF.

There are many counts of this clonotype. The chain couples TRBV29-1 to TRBJ2-7; D call uncertain. The CDR3 extends over 12 amino acids. From germline, CDR1 is SQVTM and CDR2 ANQGSEA. Trimming removed 4 bases from V and 2 bases from J, with 9 bases in between. The CDR3 reads CSVVPGTYEQYF. The CDR3 bases are TGCAGCGTTGTGCCCGGCACCTACGAGCAGTACTTC.

The chain employs TRBV7-9 and TRBJ2-1, with D perhaps matching TRBD1 (6 bases). The V end was cut by 4 bases, the J end by 10 bases, with 14 bases between. The CDR3 has 13 amino acids. In germline, CDR1 is SEHNR, CDR2 FQNEAQ (reference sequence). The CDR3 DNA sequence: TGTGCCAGCAGCTCAAACAGGGCACGGGAGCAGTTCTTC. This sequence encodes CASSSNRAREQFF.

This clonotype turned up a few times. The chain links TRBV20-1 to TRBJ2-5; 10 nucleotides line up with TRBD2. The CDR3 runs 16 residues. The V segment lost 3 bases and the J segment 5 bases; nucleotides outside the gene matches: 12. The germline gives CDR1 DFQATT, CDR2 SNEGSKA (reference sequence). DNA for the CDR3: TGCAGTGCTAGCGCCGGGACTAGCGCGGTCCGGGAGACCCAGTACTTC. It yields the protein CSASAGTSAVRETQYF.

This clonotype was counted only a few times. V usage is TRBV28 and J usage is TRBJ2-3; 7 nucleotides agree with TRBD2. The germline gives CDR1 MDHEN, CDR2 SYDVKM. The CDR3 consists of 18 residues. V was pared by 3 bases and J by 0 bases, with 12 bases of the junction left unmatched. DNA for the CDR3: TGTGCCAGCAGTTTTTCGGGGAGGGCCCTCCCTAGCACAGATACGCAGTATTTT. Translation: CASSFSGRALPSTDTQYF.

The CDR3: CASSFLAGAIGETQYF. The CDR3 nucleotides read TGTGCCAGCAGTTTTCTGGCGGGAGCTATCGGTGAGACCCAGTACTTC. This chain joins TRBV27 and TRBJ2-5; TRBD2 matches 7 bases. J gave up 5 bases and V 3 bases, and 12 bases lay outside the gene matches. CDR1 and CDR2 from the germline V gene are MNHEY and SMNVEV (reference sequence). The CDR3 is 16 residues long.

There are many counts of this clonotype. Here the CDR3 reads CSARDGSGNPEQYF. CDR3 bases: TGCAGTGCTAGAGATGGGAGCGGGAACCCCGAGCAGTACTTC. The V call is TRBV20-1, the J call TRBJ2-7, with TRBD2 identical over 7 bases. Germline V gives CDR1 DFQATT, CDR2 SNEGSKA (reference sequence). J gave up 6 bases and V 0 bases, and 8 bases lay outside the gene matches. CDR3 size: 14 residues.

The rearrangement links TRBV30 to TRBJ1-4, with unresolved D. This CDR3 region has 15 residues. Germline CDR1 reads GTSNPN; CDR2 reads SVGIG (reference sequence). Trimming left V 3 bases short and J 4 bases short, with 15 bases between. CDR3 amino acids: CAWSQAAVRNEKLFF. The CDR3 nucleotides read TGTGCCTGGAGCCAGGCGGCCGTACGTAATGAAAAACTGTTTTTT.

The rearrangement links TRBV5-6 to TRBJ2-7, with TRBD2 as a possible D gene (5 bases). CDR3 length: 14 amino acids. From germline, CDR1 is SGHDT and CDR2 YYEEEE. V lost 2 bases and J 2 bases, leaving 11 bases between the germline ends. CDR3 coding DNA: TGTGCCAGCAGCTTTATCCGGGATACCTACGAGCAGTACTTC. As protein: CASSFIRDTYEQYF. Using reference TRBV5-6 and TRBJ2-7 for the parts outside the CDR3, the full variable domain is DAGVTQSPTHLIKTRGQQVTLRCSPKSGHDTVSWYQQALGQGPQFIFQYYEEEERQRGNFPDRFSGHQFPNYSSELNVNALLLGDSALYLCASSFIRDTYEQYFGPGTRLTVT.

This clonotype has at least ten counts. The chain employs TRBV20-1 and TRBJ2-3, with TRBD1 identical over 8 bases. The CDR3 totals 14 residues. The germline gives CDR1 DFQATT, CDR2 SNEGSKA (reference sequence). V dropped 5 bases and J dropped 1; count of bases not matched to a gene: 5. The CDR3 sequence: CSARRGRGTDTQYF. The CDR3 DNA is TGCAGTGCTCGCAGGGGGCGCGGCACAGATACGCAGTATTTT.

The chain links TRBV6-5 to TRBJ2-5, with 13 bases matching TRBD2. The trim removed 2 bases at V and 2 bases at J, leaving 11 bases unmatched. CDR3 length: 19 amino acids. Germline CDR1 MNHEY, CDR2 SVGAGI. CDR3 sequence: CASSYIGLAGVPDQETQYF. CDR3 bases: TGTGCCAGCAGTTACATCGGACTAGCGGGAGTGCCCGATCAAGAGACCCAGTACTTC.

This clonotype was detected only a few times. The rearrangement joins TRBV6-1 to TRBJ2-6, with TRBD1 identical over 7 bases. The ends lost 6 bases at V and 0 bases at J; junction bases unmatched: 11. Germline V gene data show CDR1 as MNHNS and CDR2 as SASEGT. This CDR3 comprises 18 residues. The chain's CDR3 is CASSLYTGVLSGANVLTF. For the CDR3, the DNA is TGTGCCAGCAGCCTCTATACAGGGGTACTCTCTGGGGCCAACGTCCTGACTTTC.

V usage is TRBV18 and J usage is TRBJ2-1, with TRBD2 matching over 8 bases. Unmatched junction bases numbered 5, after V lost 5 bases and J lost 2 bases. CDR3 length equals 15 residues. Germline V gene lookup returns CDR1 KGHSH and CDR2 LQKENI. DNA for the CDR3: TGTGCCAGCTCAACCCCTAGCGGGCCCTACAATGAGCAGTTCTTC. This codes for CASSTPSGPYNEQFF.

In its sample, this clonotype was seen many times. The junction and the germline gene differ at one end; a read error may be behind it. The chain recombines TRBV7-8 with TRBJ2-5; 10 bases align to TRBD2. CDR3 length equals 14 residues. The germline CDR1 and CDR2 sequences are SGHVS and FQNEAQ. Written as DNA, the CDR3 is TGTGCCAGCACCTTAAGACTAGCGGGTGAGACCCAGTACTTC. Protein product: CASTLRLAGETQYF. Complete variable domain (other parts from reference TRBV7-8 and TRBJ2-5): GAGVSQSPRYKVAKRGQDVALRCDPISGHVSLFWYQQALGQGPEFLTYFQNEAQLDKSGLPSDRFFAERPEGSVSTLKIQRTQQEDSAVYLCASTLRLAGETQYFGPGTRLLVL.

The V gene is TRBV29-1, the J gene TRBJ2-4; 10 positions agree with TRBD2. Germline CDR1 SQVTM, CDR2 ANQGSEA. The V segment lost 3 bases and the J segment 0 bases; nucleotides outside the gene matches: 8. The CDR3 contains 17 residues. This CDR3 reads CSVEGAGGLLAKNIQYF. CDR3 DNA: TGCAGCGTTGAGGGAGCGGGAGGGCTCTTAGCCAAAAACATTCAGTACTTC. Full variable domain (outside the CDR3, taken from reference TRBV29-1 and TRBJ2-4): SAVISQKPSRDICQRGTSLTIQCQVDSQVTMMFWYRQQPGQSLTLIATANQGSEATYESGFVIDKFPISRPNLTFSTLTVSNMSPEDSSIYLCSVEGAGGLLAKNIQYFGAGTRLSVL.

This clonotype was counted many times. The rearrangement links TRBV20-1 to TRBJ2-7; 8 bases agree with TRBD2. J gave up 7 bases and V 0 bases, and 11 bases lay outside the gene matches. Germline V gives CDR1 DFQATT, CDR2 SNEGSKA (reference sequence). This CDR3 contains 15 residues. Here the CDR3 reads CSARDMREAGSEQYF. DNA for the CDR3: TGCAGTGCTAGAGATATGCGGGAGGCCGGGTCGGAGCAGTACTTC.